This TCR beta chain was recovered during a study of blood T cell repertoires in COVID-19. For the study at large: The origin of the acute and convalescent COVID-19 samples was the United States, Italy and Spain. T cells, B-cell-depleted T cells, or PBMCs supplied cDNA or gDNA.

Germline V CDR1 and CDR2: SGHNT, YENEEA. The CDR3 runs 15 residues. Trimming took 4 bases from V and 0 from J, leaving 7 bases between them. As originally analysed: Reference gene primer amplification gave estimated nucleated cell counts. TCRdb's table, derived via immunoSEQ multiplex PCR, lists solely in-frame clones and lacks some. V, J and clone size derive from that table, while D and trimming were established from the DNA sequence. The sample includes more than 50,000 clones, around 90% seen only once; the top ten take 1.6%. The sequencing input was peripheral blood. The V call is TRBV11-3, the J call TRBJ2-6; D is ambiguous. This receptor was identified in a human donor in a cohort sampled during active COVID-19. The DNA of the CDR3 is TGTGCCAGCAGCTCGCAGTACTCTGGGGCCAACGTCCTGACTTTC. Amino acid sequence: CASSSQYSGANVLTF.